The 18 T cell receptor beta chains below all came from one sample that was sequenced in a study of T-cell reconstitution after alpha-beta-depleted transplantation in children. Unique molecular identifiers tagged the TCRbeta library. TCRdb fed the PCR reads into MiXCR, producing one record per CDR3 protein. In the table there are roughly 310,000 distinct CDR3 sequences, roughly 25% of which are singletons. Here the sequenced sample was PBMCs, mostly from graft donor cells, taken 180 days after TCRalphabeta/CD19-depleted stem cell transplant. The receptors were sampled from a male patient between 5 and 17 years old who had a stem cell transplant for acute lymphoblastic leukemia, so the T cells may come from the graft donor.

This clonotype has a handful of counts. The chain has TRBV12-5 and TRBJ1-5; D is ambiguous. The V end lost 6 bases, the J end lost 5 bases, and 8 bases lay between the germline ends. This CDR3 contains 12 residues. CDR1 is LGHNT, CDR2 FRNRAP, per germline. The CDR3 region is CASGADYQPQHF. CDR3 DNA sequence: TGTGCTAGTGGCGCCGATTATCAGCCCCAGCATTTT.

The chain carries TRBV20-1 and TRBJ2-1; a weak D match, TRBD2 (6 bases). The CDR3 has 17 residues. Trimming shortened V by 1 base and J by 5 bases, and 21 bases separated the two germline ends. Germline CDR1 and CDR2: DFQATT and SNEGSKA (reference sequence). The CDR3 is CSARGPNSLLANNEQFF. In DNA form, the CDR3 reads TGCAGTGCTAGAGGCCCAAACAGTTTGCTAGCGAACAATGAGCAGTTCTTC.

The table lists this clonotype with many counts. This chain links TRBV12-3 or TRBV12-4 with TRBJ2-5, with 7 bases fitting TRBD1. Trimming took 6 bases from V and 0 from J; bases not matched to a gene: 4. This CDR3 comprises 14 residues. CDR3: CASSGQVYQETQYF. The CDR3 DNA is TGTGCCAGCAGCGGACAGGTGTACCAAGAGACCCAGTACTTC.

This chain links TRBV2 with TRBJ2-7; D unclear. In germline, CDR1 is SNHLY, CDR2 FYNNEI. With 9 bases removed from V and 2 bases from J, the gap between germline ends came to 11 bases. The CDR3 totals 12 residues. The CDR3 sequence: CARETEAYEQYF. CDR3 DNA: TGTGCCAGGGAAACAGAGGCCTACGAGCAGTACTTC.

This clonotype was found many times. The chain is built from TRBV12-3 or TRBV12-4 and TRBJ1-1; D is possibly TRBD1 (6 bases). The CDR3 extends over 12 amino acids. The germline V and J ends were trimmed by 7 bases and 6 bases, with 12 bases remaining between them. The CDR3 sequence: CASIQGDSEAFF. The DNA for the CDR3 is TGTGCCAGCATACAGGGAGATTCTGAAGCTTTCTTT.

This clonotype was counted a few times. The chain links TRBV5-1 to TRBJ2-3; D unresolved. This CDR3 is built from 16 residues. Germline CDR1 and CDR2: SGHRS and YFSETQ. V was pared by 1 base and J by 0 bases, with 12 bases between. The CDR3 spells CASSLLGTSSTDTQYF. The CDR3 region has the DNA TGCGCCAGCAGCTTGTTGGGCACTTCTAGCACAGATACGCAGTATTTT.

This clonotype was counted once. An end of the junction does not agree with germline; a read error may underlie this. V gene TRBV10-3 combines with J gene TRBJ2-1; D is unclear. Germline CDR1 and CDR2: ENHRY and SYGVKD. CDR3 size: 11 residues. The CDR3 DNA follows: TGTGCCACCAGTGGTGCGAATGAGCAGTTCTTC. Protein: CATSGANEQFF.

This clonotype was counted a few times. The CDR3 bases are TGTGCCAGCAGCCAACCTAGGCGGACCGGGGAGCTGTTTTTT. Amino acid sequence: CASSQPRRTGELFF. The chain is built from TRBV6-2 or TRBV6-3 and TRBJ2-2; D is undetermined. The CDR3 contains 14 residues. V lost 6 bases and J 5 bases, leaving 13 bases between the germline ends. Germline V CDR1 and CDR2: MNHEY, SVGEGT.

This clonotype was detected only a few times. The chain carries TRBV28 and TRBJ2-1; perhaps TRBD1 as D (5 bases). There are 14 residues in the CDR3. Germline V lookup: CDR1 MDHEN, CDR2 SYDVKM. The V gene lost 2 bases and the J gene lost 3 bases, with 8 bases spanning the gap. In DNA, the CDR3 is TGTGCCAGCAGTTTACAGGGCTTCTACAATGAGCAGTTCTTC. Translated, it gives CASSLQGFYNEQFF.

The chain has TRBV29-1 and TRBJ2-7; either TRBD1 or TRBD2 may supply D (7 bases each). The germline V gene encodes CDR1 SQVTM and CDR2 ANQGSEA. V was clipped by 7 bases and J by 6 bases, with 13 bases between them. The CDR3 runs 11 residues. In DNA form, the CDR3 reads TGCAGCGCCGGGGGGACAGTCGAGCAGTACTTC. Protein sequence: CSAGGTVEQYF.

Only a few counts were recorded for this clonotype. The chain has TRBV25-1 and TRBJ2-3; possible D gene TRBD2, 5 bases. V lost 4 bases to trimming and J lost 2 bases, with 13 bases between them. The CDR3 extends over 15 amino acids. The V gene's germline CDR1 is MGHDK and CDR2 SYGVNS. CDR3 protein: CASSGRALVTDTQYF. CDR3 in DNA: TGTGCCAGCAGTGGGCGGGCTTTGGTCACAGATACGCAGTATTTT.

This chain uses TRBV7-6 with TRBJ2-7; D is undetermined. The CDR3 covers 12 residues. V lost 6 bases and J lost 9, with 15 bases in between. Germline V gives CDR1 SGHVS, CDR2 FNYEAQ. CDR3 coding DNA: TGTGCCAGCAGTTCCGACCCGTCGCGGCAGTACTTC. Residues: CASSSDPSRQYF.

V usage is TRBV19 and J usage is TRBJ2-1; a weak D match, TRBD2 (5 bases). Trimming pared 3 bases from V and 4 bases from J, leaving 13 bases between. This CDR3 has 15 residues. Germline CDR1 and CDR2: LNHDA and SQIVND (reference sequence). CDR3 DNA sequence: TGTGCCAGTAGTATCCGTCTAGCCCCTTACAATGAGCAGTTCTTC. As protein: CASSIRLAPYNEQFF. The full variable domain, with the rest looked up from reference TRBV19 and TRBJ2-1, is DGGITQSPKYLFRKEGQNVTLSCEQNLNHDAMYWYRQDPGQGLRLIYYSQIVNDFQKGDIAEGYSVSREKKESFPLTVTSAQKNPTAFYLCASSIRLAPYNEQFFGPGTRLTVL.

CDR3: CASSYGTAEPEKLFF. Written as DNA, the CDR3 is TGCGCCAGCAGCTACGGGACAGCCGAACCCGAAAAACTGTTTTTT. The gene calls are TRBV5-1 and TRBJ1-4; 7 positions agree with TRBD1. Per the germline V gene, CDR1 is SGHRS and CDR2 is YFSETQ. This CDR3 contains 15 residues. The trim removed 3 bases at V and 8 bases at J, leaving 10 bases unmatched. Full variable domain (missing parts from reference TRBV5-1 and TRBJ1-4): KAGVTQTPRYLIKTRGQQVTLSCSPISGHRSVSWYQQTPGQGLQFLFEYFSETQRNKGNFPGRFSGRQFSNSRSEMNVSTLELGDSALYLCASSYGTAEPEKLFFGSGTQLSVL.

The chain uses TRBV18 and TRBJ2-7; D gene uncertain. V shed 2 bases and J shed 0 bases, with 8 bases lying between them. Germline assignment: CDR1 KGHSH and CDR2 LQKENI. The CDR3 length is 14 residues. The CDR3, as DNA: TGTGCCAGCTCACCAAACTCCCGCTCCTACGAGCAGTACTTC. The encoded protein is CASSPNSRSYEQYF.

Ten or more counts support this clonotype. The J gene is TRBJ2-5, the V gene TRBV5-6; 8 nucleotides align to TRBD2. The germline CDR1 and CDR2 sequences are SGHDT and YYEEEE. The CDR3 loop spans 14 amino acids. V lost 0 bases, J lost 5 bases, and 3 bases stayed unmatched. The CDR3 sequence is CASSLGLARETQYF. The CDR3, as DNA: TGTGCCAGCAGCTTGGGACTAGCGCGGGAGACCCAGTACTTC.

The V call is TRBV6-1, the J call TRBJ2-5, with 9 bases lining up with TRBD1. The J segment lost 0 bases and the V segment lost 5 bases, leaving 4 bases of the junction unmatched. CDR1 and CDR2 from the germline V gene are MNHNS and SASEGT. The CDR3 consists of 15 residues. The CDR3 reads CASSPQGADQETQYF. CDR3 nucleotide sequence: TGTGCCAGCAGTCCACAGGGGGCGGACCAAGAGACCCAGTACTTC.

This clonotype was found a few times. In DNA form, the CDR3 reads TGCAGTGCTAGCGCACTGGATCCCGGGACTATTCCCCCTGATACGCAGTATTTT. It translates to CSASALDPGTIPPDTQYF. The rearrangement uses TRBV20-1 and TRBJ2-3, with 7 bases lining up with TRBD2. The germline V gene has CDR1 DFQATT and CDR2 SNEGSKA (reference sequence). V was pared by 3 bases and J by 6 bases, with 21 bases of the junction left unmatched. This CDR3 is built from 18 residues.